This T cell receptor (beta chain) came from a study of shared clonotypes between healthy human individuals. About the study: The people who gave samples were a couple of women and a few men aged 18 to 49.

Per germline, CDR1 LNHDA and CDR2 SQIVND (reference sequence). The V and J ends lost 5 bases and 1 base respectively, with 18 bases between them. CDR3 length equals 17 residues. CD45RO-negative, CCR7-positively selected cells formed the naive CD8 fraction, excluding terminally differentiated effector memory CD45RA+ cells. Concerning this clone: Its cognate antigen is unknown.

Study-wide results and limits: Shared clonotypes across all four donors exceeded non-shared ones in generation probability.

The sorted-subset replicate PCRs were given roughly 200 ng DNA, which is around 29,000 T cell genomes. Clones were sequenced by immunoSEQ multiplex PCR, and TCRdb holds only the in-frame ones, with some missing. This table holds more than 500,000 clones, approximately 95% found once. The chain couples TRBV19 to TRBJ2-1, with D possibly being TRBD1 (6 bases). The material sequenced was naive CD8+ T cells sorted from blood. The TCR was taken from a woman in her thirties in good health. The CDR3 DNA is TGTGCCAGTAGTGCAACAGGGCCCCTCTTGTCCTACAATGAGCAGTTCTTC. This translates into CASSATGPLLSYNEQFF. Using reference TRBV19 and TRBJ2-1 for the parts outside the CDR3, the full variable domain is DGGITQSPKYLFRKEGQNVTLSCEQNLNHDAMYWYRQDPGQGLRLIYYSQIVNDFQKGDIAEGYSVSREKKESFPLTVTSAQKNPTAFYLCASSATGPLLSYNEQFFGPGTRLTVL.